One T cell receptor (beta chain) is described in this entry. TCRdb's table, derived via immunoSEQ multiplex PCR, lists solely in-frame clones and lacks some. Among approximately 1.5 million clones listed, 95% to 99% were seen once. The sample originates from a study of shared clonotypes between healthy human individuals. Germline V gives CDR1 SSHAT, CDR2 FNYEAQ (reference sequence). This CDR3 comprises 18 residues. The trim removed 1 base at V and 4 bases at J, leaving 8 bases unmatched. The sequence came from a man aged 25-40 years in good health. The sample comprised naive CD4+ T cells sorted from blood. Subset given: CD45RA+ positively selected. The V and J genes are TRBV7-7 and TRBJ2-7; the match to TRBD2 covers 15 bases. Here the CDR3 reads CASSLGPTGTSGGYEQYF. In DNA form, the CDR3 reads TGTGCCAGCAGCTTAGGCCCGACCGGGACTAGCGGGGGGTACGAGCAGTACTTC.